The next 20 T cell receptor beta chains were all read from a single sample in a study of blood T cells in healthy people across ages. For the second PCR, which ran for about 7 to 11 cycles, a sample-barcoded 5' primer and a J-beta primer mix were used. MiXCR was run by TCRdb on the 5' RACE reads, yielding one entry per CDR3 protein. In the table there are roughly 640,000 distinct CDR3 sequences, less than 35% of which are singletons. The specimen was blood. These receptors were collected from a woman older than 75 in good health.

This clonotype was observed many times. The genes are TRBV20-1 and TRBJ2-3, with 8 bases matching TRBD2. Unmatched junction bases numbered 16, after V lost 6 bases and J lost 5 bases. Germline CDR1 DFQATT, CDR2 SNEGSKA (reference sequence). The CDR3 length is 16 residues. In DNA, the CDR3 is TGCAGTGCGCCGAACCTTAGCGGGGACCGAGGAGATACGCAGTATTTT. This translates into CSAPNLSGDRGDTQYF.

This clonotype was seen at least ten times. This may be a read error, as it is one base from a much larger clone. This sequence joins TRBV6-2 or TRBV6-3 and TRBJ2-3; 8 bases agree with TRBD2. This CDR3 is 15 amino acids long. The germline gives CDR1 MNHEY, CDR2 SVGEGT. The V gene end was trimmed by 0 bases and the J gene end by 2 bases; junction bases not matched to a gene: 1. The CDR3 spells CASSYSRGDTDTQYF. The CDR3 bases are TGTGCCAGCAGTTACTCGCGGGGGGACACAGATACGCAGTATTTT.

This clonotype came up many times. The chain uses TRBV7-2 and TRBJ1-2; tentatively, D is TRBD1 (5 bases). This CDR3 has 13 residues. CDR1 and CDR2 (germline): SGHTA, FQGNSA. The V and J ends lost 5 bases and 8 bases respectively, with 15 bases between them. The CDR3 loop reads CASSQRGGRGYTF. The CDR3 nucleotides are TGTGCCAGCAGCCAGAGGGGAGGTCGGGGCTACACCTTC.

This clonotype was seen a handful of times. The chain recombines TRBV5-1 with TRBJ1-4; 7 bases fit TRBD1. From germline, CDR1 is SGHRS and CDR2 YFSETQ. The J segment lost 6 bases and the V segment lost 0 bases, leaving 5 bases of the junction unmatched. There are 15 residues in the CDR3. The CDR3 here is CASSLGDRDDEKLFF. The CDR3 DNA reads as TGCGCCAGCAGCTTGGGGGACAGAGACGATGAAAAACTGTTTTTT.

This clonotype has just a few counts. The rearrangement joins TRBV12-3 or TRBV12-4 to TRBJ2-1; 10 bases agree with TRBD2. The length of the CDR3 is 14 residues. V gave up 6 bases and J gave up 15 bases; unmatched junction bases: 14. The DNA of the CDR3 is TGTGCCAGCAGCACAGAATTAGCGGGGGGCCCAGCGTTCTTC. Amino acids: CASSTELAGGPAFF.

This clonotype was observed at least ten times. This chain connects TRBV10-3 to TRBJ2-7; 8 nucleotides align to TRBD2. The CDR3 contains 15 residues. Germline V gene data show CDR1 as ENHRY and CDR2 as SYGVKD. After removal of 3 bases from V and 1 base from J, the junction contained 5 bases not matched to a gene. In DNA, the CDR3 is TGTGCCATCAGTGACCTCGAGCGGGGGTCCTACGAGCAGTACTTC. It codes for CAISDLERGSYEQYF.

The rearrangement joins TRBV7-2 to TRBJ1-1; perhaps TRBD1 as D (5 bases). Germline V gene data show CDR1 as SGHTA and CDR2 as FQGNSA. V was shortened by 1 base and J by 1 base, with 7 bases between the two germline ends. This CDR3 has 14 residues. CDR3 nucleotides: TGTGCCAGCAGCTTAGAGACAGAGAACACTGAAGCTTTCTTT. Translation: CASSLETENTEAFF.

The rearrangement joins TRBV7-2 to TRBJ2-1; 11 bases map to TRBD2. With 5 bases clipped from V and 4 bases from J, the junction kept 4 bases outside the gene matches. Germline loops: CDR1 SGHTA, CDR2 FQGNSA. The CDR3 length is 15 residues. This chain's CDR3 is CASSKTSGIYNEQFF. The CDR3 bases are TGTGCCAGCAGCAAGACTAGCGGGATTTACAATGAGCAGTTCTTC.

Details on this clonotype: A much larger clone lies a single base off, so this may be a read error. CDR3 loop: CAIREMGGRETQYF. The DNA of the CDR3 is TGTGCCATCAGGGAGATGGGGGGCCGAGAGACCCAGTACTTC. The rearrangement joins TRBV10-3 to TRBJ2-5; possibly TRBD1 or TRBD2 for D (6 bases each). Germline V CDR1 and CDR2: ENHRY, SYGVKD. This CDR3 is built from 14 residues. Trimming removed 6 bases at V and 4 bases at J, with 15 bases between.

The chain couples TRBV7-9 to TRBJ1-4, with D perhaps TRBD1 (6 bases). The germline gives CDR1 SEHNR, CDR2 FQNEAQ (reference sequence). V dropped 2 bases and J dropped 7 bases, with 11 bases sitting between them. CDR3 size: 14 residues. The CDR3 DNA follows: TGTGCCAGCAGCTTATCAGGGGCGGGTGAAAAACTGTTTTTT. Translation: CASSLSGAGEKLFF.

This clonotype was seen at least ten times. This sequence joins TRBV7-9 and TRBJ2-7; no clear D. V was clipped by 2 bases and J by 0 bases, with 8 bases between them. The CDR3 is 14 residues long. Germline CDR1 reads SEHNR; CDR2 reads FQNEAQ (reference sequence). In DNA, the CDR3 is TGTGCCAGCAGCTTATTGGCTAGCTCCTACGAGCAGTACTTC. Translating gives CASSLLASSYEQYF.

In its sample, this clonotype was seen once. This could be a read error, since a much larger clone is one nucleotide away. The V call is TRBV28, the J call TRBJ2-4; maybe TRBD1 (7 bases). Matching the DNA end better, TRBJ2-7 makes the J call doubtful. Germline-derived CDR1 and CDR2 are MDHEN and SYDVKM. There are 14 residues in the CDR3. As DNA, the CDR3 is TGTGCCAGCAGTTTCGCGGGGACAGCCTACGAGCAGTACTTC. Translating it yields CASSFAGTAYEQYF.

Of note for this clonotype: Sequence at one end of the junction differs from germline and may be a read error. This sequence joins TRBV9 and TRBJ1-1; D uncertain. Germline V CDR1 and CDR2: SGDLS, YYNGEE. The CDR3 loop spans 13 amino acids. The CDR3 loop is CASSVGMATEVFF. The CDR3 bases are TGTGCCAGTAGCGTCGGAATGGCCACTGAAGTTTTCTTT.

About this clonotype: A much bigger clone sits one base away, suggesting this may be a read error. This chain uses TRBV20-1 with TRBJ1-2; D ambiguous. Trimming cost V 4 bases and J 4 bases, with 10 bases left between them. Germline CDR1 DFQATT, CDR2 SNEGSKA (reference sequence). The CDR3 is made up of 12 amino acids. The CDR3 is CSATDDSYGYTF. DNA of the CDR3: TGCAGTGCTACAGACGACTCCTATGGCTACACCTTC.

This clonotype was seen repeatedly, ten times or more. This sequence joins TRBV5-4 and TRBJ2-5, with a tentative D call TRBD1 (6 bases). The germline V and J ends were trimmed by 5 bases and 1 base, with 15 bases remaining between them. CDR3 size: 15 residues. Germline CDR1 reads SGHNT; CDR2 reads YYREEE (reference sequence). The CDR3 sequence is CASSLSTGPQETQYF. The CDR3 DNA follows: TGTGCCAGCAGTTTATCTACAGGGCCCCAAGAGACCCAGTACTTC. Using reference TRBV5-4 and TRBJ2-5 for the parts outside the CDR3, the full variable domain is ETGVTQSPTHLIKTRGQQVTLRCSSQSGHNTVSWYQQALGQGPQFIFQYYREEENGRGNFPPRFSGLQFPNYSSELNVNALELDDSALYLCASSLSTGPQETQYFGPGTRLLVL.

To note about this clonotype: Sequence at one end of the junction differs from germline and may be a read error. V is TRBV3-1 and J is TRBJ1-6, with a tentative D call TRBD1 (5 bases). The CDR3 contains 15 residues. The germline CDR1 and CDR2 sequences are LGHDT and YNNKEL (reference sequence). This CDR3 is CACSQYPGGDSPLHF. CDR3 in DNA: TGTGCCTGCAGCCAATACCCGGGGGGAGATTCACCCCTCCACTTT.

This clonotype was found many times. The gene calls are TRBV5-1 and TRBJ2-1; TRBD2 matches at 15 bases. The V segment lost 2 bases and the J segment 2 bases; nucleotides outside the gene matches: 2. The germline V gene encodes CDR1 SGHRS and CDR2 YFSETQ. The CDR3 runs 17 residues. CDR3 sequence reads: CASSLGLAGGPYNEQFF. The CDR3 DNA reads TGCGCCAGCAGCTTAGGACTAGCGGGGGGGCCCTACAATGAGCAGTTCTTC.

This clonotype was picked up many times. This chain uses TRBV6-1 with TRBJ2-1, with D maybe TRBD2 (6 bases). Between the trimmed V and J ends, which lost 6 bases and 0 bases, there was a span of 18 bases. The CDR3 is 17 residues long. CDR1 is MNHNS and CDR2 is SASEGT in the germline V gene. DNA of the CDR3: TGTGCCAGCAGCGCATCCCCGGGACTCAGCTCCTACAATGAGCAGTTCTTC. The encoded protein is CASSASPGLSSYNEQFF.

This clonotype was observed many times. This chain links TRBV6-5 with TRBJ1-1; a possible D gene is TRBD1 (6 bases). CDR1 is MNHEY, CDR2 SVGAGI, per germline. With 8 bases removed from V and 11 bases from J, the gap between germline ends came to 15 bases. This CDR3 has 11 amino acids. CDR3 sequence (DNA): TGTGCCAGCGGGCCGGGACATAGGGCTTTCTTT. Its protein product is CASGPGHRAFF.

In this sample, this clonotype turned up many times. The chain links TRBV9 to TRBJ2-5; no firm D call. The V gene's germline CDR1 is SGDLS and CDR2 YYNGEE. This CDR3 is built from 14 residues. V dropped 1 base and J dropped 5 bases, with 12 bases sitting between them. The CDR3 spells CASSVMEKWETQYF. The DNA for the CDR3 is TGTGCCAGCAGCGTAATGGAAAAGTGGGAGACCCAGTACTTC.